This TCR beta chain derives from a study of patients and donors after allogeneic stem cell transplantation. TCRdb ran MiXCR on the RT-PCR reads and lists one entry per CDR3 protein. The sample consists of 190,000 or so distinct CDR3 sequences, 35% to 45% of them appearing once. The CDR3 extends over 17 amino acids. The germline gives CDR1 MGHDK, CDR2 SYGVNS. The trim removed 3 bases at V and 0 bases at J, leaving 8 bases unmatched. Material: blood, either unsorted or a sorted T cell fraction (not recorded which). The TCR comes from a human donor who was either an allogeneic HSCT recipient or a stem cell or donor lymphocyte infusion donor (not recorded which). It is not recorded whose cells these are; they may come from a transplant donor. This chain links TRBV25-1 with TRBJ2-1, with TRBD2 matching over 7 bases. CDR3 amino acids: CASSDPQAGSSYNEQFF. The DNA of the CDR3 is TGTGCCAGCAGTGACCCCCAAGCGGGGAGCTCCTACAATGAGCAGTTCTTC.